This entry lists 19 T cell receptor beta chains sequenced from one sample in a study of shared clonotypes between healthy human individuals. Data came from immunoSEQ multiplex PCR; TCRdb stores just in-frame clones and leaves some out. The sample has 2,500,000 or so clones, less than 95% seen once. Sequencing was performed on naive CD4+ T cells from PBMCs. The subset is: CD45RA+ positively selected. The receptors shown here come from a man younger than 35 in good health. Some clones in this sample may be carry-over from other donors' samples.

The chain links TRBV7-9 to TRBJ2-1; D could derive from TRBD1 or TRBD2 (5 bases each). CDR1 and CDR2 (germline): SEHNR, FQNEAQ (reference sequence). The germline V and J ends were trimmed by 1 base and 10 bases, with 20 bases remaining between them. This CDR3 is built from 16 residues. CDR3 in DNA: TGTGCCAGCAGCTTAGTATCGGGGTATGGGGGTAAGGAGCAGTTCTTC. Amino acid sequence: CASSLVSGYGGKEQFF. The complete variable domain, with remaining parts taken from reference TRBV7-9 and TRBJ2-1, reads DTGVSQNPRHKITKRGQNVTFRCDPISEHNRLYWYRQTLGQGPEFLTYFQNEAQLEKSRLLSDRFSAERPKGSFSTLEIQRTEQGDSAMYLCASSLVSGYGGKEQFFGPGTRLTVL.

Note on this clone: The same CDR3 arises from other DNA sequences in this sample as well. This rearrangement joins TRBV28 to TRBJ2-7; D unresolved. In germline, CDR1 is MDHEN, CDR2 SYDVKM. V shed 3 bases and J shed 1 base, with 10 bases lying between them. This CDR3 spans 14 amino acids. The chain's CDR3 is CASSFGGASYEQYF. CDR3 bases: TGTGCCAGCAGTTTTGGCGGCGCTTCCTACGAGCAGTACTTC.

V is TRBV5-1 and J is TRBJ2-5; 7 positions match TRBD1. The CDR3 is 15 amino acids. V was pared by 5 bases and J by 9 bases, with 16 bases of the junction left unmatched. The germline gives CDR1 SGHRS, CDR2 YFSETQ. The CDR3 spells CASRDDRAVEGAQYF. In nucleotides, the CDR3 is TGCGCCAGCAGAGATGACAGGGCGGTCGAAGGGGCCCAGTACTTC.

In this sample, this clone turned up a few times. The V and J genes are TRBV5-1 and TRBJ2-2; D remains unclear. The germline V gene has CDR1 SGHRS and CDR2 YFSETQ. V shed 3 bases and J shed 1 base, with 4 bases lying between them. CDR3 length equals 13 residues. CDR3 DNA: TGCGCCAGCAGCTCCGGGAACACCGGGGAGCTGTTTTTT. Translated, it gives CASSSGNTGELFF.

This clone was seen a handful of times. The chain joins TRBV9 to TRBJ1-1; 7 bases match TRBD1. Germline loops: CDR1 SGDLS, CDR2 YYNGEE. The CDR3 runs 15 residues. With 0 bases clipped from V and 1 base from J, the junction kept 3 bases outside the gene matches. The CDR3 protein is CASSVGGGTNTEAFF. The CDR3 DNA reads TGTGCCAGCAGCGTAGGAGGGGGCACGAACACTGAAGCTTTCTTT.

Details on this clone: A junction end diverges from the germline sequence, so it may reflect a read error. The chain links TRBV6-6 to TRBJ2-1; a weak D match, TRBD1 (6 bases). Germline values: CDR1 MNHNY, CDR2 SVGAGI (reference sequence). The CDR3 covers 16 residues. The CDR3 DNA reads as TGTGCCAGCAGCCGAGATCAGGGGTTGTTCAGTGGTGAGAAGTTCTTC. This sequence encodes CASSRDQGLFSGEKFF.

The chain is built from TRBV2 and TRBJ2-3, with D perhaps assigned TRBD1 or TRBD2 (6 bases each). V lost 8 bases and J 1 base, leaving 10 bases between the germline ends. The CDR3 covers 13 residues. CDR1 is SNHLY and CDR2 is FYNNEI in the germline V gene. The CDR3 nucleotides are TGTGCCAGCGGGGGGCAGGGCACAGATACGCAGTATTTT. This gives the protein CASGGQGTDTQYF.

The genes are TRBV28 and TRBJ2-7; 7 bases agree with TRBD2. After removal of 7 bases from V and 0 bases from J, the junction contained 9 bases not matched to a gene. The CDR3 runs to 15 residues. Germline lookup yields CDR1 MDHEN and CDR2 SYDVKM. The CDR3 spells CASTLGAGSSYEQYF. In DNA, the CDR3 is TGTGCCAGCACCCTCGGAGCGGGGTCCTCCTACGAGCAGTACTTC.

The V and J genes are TRBV5-5 and TRBJ2-7; maybe TRBD2 (7 bases). Trimming cost V 6 bases and J 1 base, with 14 bases left between them. The CDR3 has 14 residues. Germline V CDR1 and CDR2: SGHKS, YYEKEE (reference sequence). The CDR3 loop is CASTHGGQSYEQYF. The CDR3 DNA follows: TGTGCCAGCACCCACGGGGGGCAGTCCTACGAGCAGTACTTC.

This clone was detected a few times. The rearrangement links TRBV2 to TRBJ1-1, with D possibly TRBD1 on 6 matching bases. Germline V gene lookup returns CDR1 SNHLY and CDR2 FYNNEI. The CDR3 is 13 residues long. The V end lost 8 bases, the J end lost 2 bases, and 12 bases lay between the germline ends. This CDR3 reads CASVRDINTEAFF. The CDR3 DNA sequence: TGTGCCAGCGTTAGGGACATCAACACTGAAGCTTTCTTT. The complete variable domain, with remaining parts taken from reference TRBV2 and TRBJ1-1, reads EPEVTQTPSHQVTQMGQEVILRCVPISNHLYFYWYRQILGQKVEFLVSFYNNEISEKSEIFDDQFSVERPDGSNFTLKIRSTKLEDSAMYFCASVRDINTEAFFGQGTRLTVV.

The rearrangement joins TRBV9 to TRBJ1-2, with TRBD1 matching 7 bases. The germline V gene has CDR1 SGDLS and CDR2 YYNGEE. Unmatched junction bases numbered 8, after V lost 2 bases and J lost 1 base. There are 16 residues in the CDR3. The chain's CDR3 is CASSVAAQGFNYGYTF. CDR3 sequence (DNA): TGTGCCAGCAGCGTCGCAGCACAGGGGTTTAACTATGGCTACACCTTC.

The V call is TRBV11-2, the J call TRBJ2-3; 11 bases line up with TRBD2. This CDR3 contains 15 residues. V dropped 3 bases and J dropped 3; count of bases not matched to a gene: 2. Looked up from germline, CDR1 is SGHAT and CDR2 is FQNNGV. In nucleotides, the CDR3 is TGTGCCAGCAGCTTGGGGACTAGCGGAACAGATACGCAGTATTTT. Its translation: CASSLGTSGTDTQYF.

The rearrangement uses TRBV21-1 and TRBJ1-2. TRBV21-1 is assigned pseudogene status. The CDR3 is 13 residues long. The CDR3 loop reads CASSTKRTGGYTF. CDR3 DNA: TGTGCCAGCAGCACAAAACGAACGGGCGGCTACACCTTC.

This chain links TRBV11-2 with TRBJ1-3, with D possibly matching TRBD1 (5 bases). Deletions cut 2 bases from V and 2 bases from J, with 13 bases between. The CDR3 consists of 16 residues. CDR1 is SGHAT, CDR2 FQNNGV, per germline. The CDR3 reads CASSLRRGTTGNTIYF. DNA for the CDR3: TGTGCCAGCAGCTTAAGGCGGGGGACTACTGGAAACACCATATATTTT.

This clone came up once. The chain has TRBV28 and TRBJ2-5; the D is unclear. This CDR3 spans 10 amino acids. V lost 10 bases to trimming and J lost 5 bases, with 8 bases between them. Germline CDR1 MDHEN, CDR2 SYDVKM. CDR3 sequence (DNA): TGTGCCACCCAAAGGGAGACCCAGTACTTC. As protein: CATQRETQYF.

The chain combines TRBV7-7 with TRBJ2-3; a weak D match, TRBD2 (6 bases). Trimming cost V 4 bases and J 1 base, with 18 bases left between them. This CDR3 is built from 17 residues. Germline V gene sequence: CDR1 SSHAT, CDR2 FNYEAQ (reference sequence). CDR3: CASSSGPYSGRTDTQYF. The CDR3 DNA sequence: TGTGCCAGCAGCTCAGGCCCCTATAGCGGACGCACAGATACGCAGTATTTT.

This chain links TRBV7-2 with TRBJ2-3, with D perhaps TRBD1 or TRBD2 (8 bases each). CDR1 and CDR2 (germline): SGHTA, FQGNSA. Between the trimmed V and J ends, which lost 5 bases and 6 bases, there was a span of 21 bases. The CDR3 is made up of 16 amino acids. The DNA of the CDR3 is TGTGCCAGCAGCCCCCAGGGGGCGGGAGGATGGGATACGCAGTATTTT. Its protein is CASSPQGAGGWDTQYF.

This chain uses TRBV27 with TRBJ2-2; D unresolved. V gave up 0 bases and J gave up 6 bases, with 8 bases separating them. The CDR3 extends over 14 amino acids. The V gene's germline CDR1 is MNHEY and CDR2 SMNVEV (reference sequence). This CDR3 is CASSLSSGAGELFF. CDR3 bases: TGTGCCAGCAGTTTATCTTCTGGGGCCGGGGAGCTGTTTTTT.

Concerning this clone: The same CDR3 can be traced to other DNA sequences in this sample. The chain has TRBV28 and TRBJ2-7; 9 bases line up with TRBD2. V lost 2 bases and J lost 5; bases outside the gene matches: 4. Per germline, CDR1 MDHEN and CDR2 SYDVKM. The CDR3 covers 14 residues. The DNA of the CDR3 is TGTGCCAGCAGTTTAGCGGGAGGGCCAAACGAGCAGTACTTC. Residues: CASSLAGGPNEQYF.